The TCR beta chain described here comes from a study of T cells after posttransplantation cyclophosphamide. In germline, CDR1 is SGHTA, CDR2 FQGTGA. The ends lost 3 bases at V and 5 bases at J; junction bases unmatched: 5. The CDR3 is made up of 15 amino acids. The naive gate required viable CD3+CD4+ or CD3+CD8+ cells with CCR7+CD45RA+CD45RO-CD95-CD27+CD28+ phenotype. Sequencing was performed with immunoSEQ multiplex PCR; in TCRdb, only in-frame clones are kept and a portion is missing. Among 30,000 or so clones listed, around nine tenths were seen once. V and J are TRBV7-3 and TRBJ2-1, with TRBD2 matching over 9 bases. The receptor's source is a woman aged 60-75 years in good health, CMV-negative, and a related stem cell transplant donor. The sequenced sample was naive CD4+ T cells sorted from PBMCs. The CDR3 loop reads CASSLAGGRNNEQFF. The CDR3 coding sequence is TGTGCCAGCAGCTTGGCGGGGGGGAGAAACAATGAGCAGTTCTTC.